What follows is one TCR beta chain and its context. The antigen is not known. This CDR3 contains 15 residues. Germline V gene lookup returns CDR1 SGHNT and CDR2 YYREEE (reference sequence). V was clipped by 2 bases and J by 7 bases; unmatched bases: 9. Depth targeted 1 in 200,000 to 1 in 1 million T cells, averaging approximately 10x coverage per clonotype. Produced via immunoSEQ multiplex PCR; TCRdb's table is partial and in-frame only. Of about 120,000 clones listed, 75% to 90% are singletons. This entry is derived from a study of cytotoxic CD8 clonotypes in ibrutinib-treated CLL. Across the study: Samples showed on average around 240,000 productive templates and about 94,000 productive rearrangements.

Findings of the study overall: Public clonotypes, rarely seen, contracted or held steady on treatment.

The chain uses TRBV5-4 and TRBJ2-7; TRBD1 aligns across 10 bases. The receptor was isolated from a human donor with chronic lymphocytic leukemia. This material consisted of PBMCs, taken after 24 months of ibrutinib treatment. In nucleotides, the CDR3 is TGTGCCAGCAGCTTTGCGGGACAGGGGATGAGGGAGCAGTACTTC. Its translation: CASSFAGQGMREQYF. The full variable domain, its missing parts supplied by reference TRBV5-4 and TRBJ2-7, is ETGVTQSPTHLIKTRGQQVTLRCSSQSGHNTVSWYQQALGQGPQFIFQYYREEENGRGNFPPRFSGLQFPNYSSELNVNALELDDSALYLCASSFAGQGMREQYFGPGTRLTVT.